These 22 T cell receptor beta chains were sequenced from one sample in a study of blood T cell repertoires in COVID-19. TCRdb's copy holds only in-frame clones and misses some; the assay was immunoSEQ multiplex PCR. This sample has 450,000 or so clones; around 89% occur once, and the top ten carry approximately 1.5%. Sequencing was done on a sample of peripheral blood. Source of these receptors: a woman in her forties with COVID-19, enrolled during active disease.

This clone appeared a few times. CDR3 coding DNA: TGTGCCAGCAGTTTAACAGGGGGTAATGGCTACACCTTC. Its protein product is CASSLTGGNGYTF. This chain joins TRBV6-5 and TRBJ1-2; 8 bases are a match to TRBD1. The CDR3 consists of 13 residues. Per germline, CDR1 MNHEY and CDR2 SVGAGI. Germline trimming cut 4 bases from V and 6 bases from J; bases unmatched to any gene: 4.

The chain has TRBV5-1 and TRBJ1-4; 7 bases fit TRBD1. The CDR3 sequence is 15 residues long. Germline lookup yields CDR1 SGHRS and CDR2 YFSETQ. The V segment lost 1 base and the J segment 7 bases; nucleotides outside the gene matches: 7. CDR3 DNA sequence: TGCGCCAGCAGCTTGTATGGGACAGAGGGTGAAAAACTGTTTTTT. This encodes CASSLYGTEGEKLFF.

The J gene is TRBJ1-1, the V gene TRBV6-5, with D possibly matching TRBD1 (5 bases). The V end was cut by 11 bases, the J end by 4 bases, with 20 bases between. CDR3 size: 14 residues. Germline loops: CDR1 MNHEY, CDR2 SVGAGI. The CDR3 coding sequence is TGTGCCGGACAAGGGCCCGACAGTTTCACTGAAGCTTTCTTT. Amino acid sequence: CAGQGPDSFTEAFF.

This clone occurred once. The chain recombines TRBV19 with TRBJ1-5; D might be TRBD1 (6 bases). Germline V gene sequence: CDR1 LNHDA, CDR2 SQIVND (reference sequence). The CDR3 has 15 amino acids. The V end was cut by 7 bases, the J end by 0 bases, with 13 bases between. CDR3 DNA: TGTGCCAGTATCCCACAGGGATTTAGCAATCAGCCCCAGCATTTT. It is translated as CASIPQGFSNQPQHF.

CDR3 coding DNA: TGCAGCGTTGAACGGGGTCTATATGGCTACACCTTC. Residues: CSVERGLYGYTF. The chain is built from TRBV29-1 and TRBJ1-2; D unclear. V was shortened by 2 bases and J by 5 bases, with 9 bases between the two germline ends. CDR1 SQVTM and CDR2 ANQGSEA come from the germline V gene. The CDR3 loop spans 12 amino acids.

This clone was observed a single time. This sequence joins TRBV3-1 (or the pseudogene TRBV3-2) and TRBJ1-5; weak D call: TRBD1 (5 bases). Trimming left V 1 base short and J 0 bases short, with 10 bases between. The germline V gene encodes CDR1 LGHDT and CDR2 YNNKEL (reference sequence). The length of the CDR3 is 16 residues. DNA of the CDR3: TGTGCCAGCAGCCAAGGAGTTGGGGCTAGCAATCAGCCCCAGCATTTT. Amino acid sequence: CASSQGVGASNQPQHF.

The J gene is TRBJ2-7, the V gene TRBV5-1; 7 positions match TRBD1. The V gene end was trimmed by 4 bases and the J gene end by 6 bases; junction bases not matched to a gene: 10. Germline V gene sequence: CDR1 SGHRS, CDR2 YFSETQ. The CDR3 sequence is 14 residues long. In DNA form, the CDR3 reads TGCGCCAGCAGCCCGGGGACAGTTCAAGGCGAGCAGTACTTC. Protein sequence: CASSPGTVQGEQYF.

This rearrangement joins TRBV29-1 to TRBJ2-7, with 8 bases aligning to TRBD2. The germline V gene encodes CDR1 SQVTM and CDR2 ANQGSEA. V lost 6 bases and J lost 3; bases outside the gene matches: 10. This CDR3 has 14 residues. CDR3: CSVPGGIFFYEQYF. The CDR3 DNA is TGCAGCGTCCCGGGAGGGATATTCTTCTACGAGCAGTACTTC.

V usage is TRBV27 and J usage is TRBJ1-1; 8 bases agree with TRBD1. This CDR3 has 16 residues. V gave up 3 bases and J gave up 0 bases; unmatched junction bases: 6. The germline CDR1 and CDR2 sequences are MNHEY and SMNVEV (reference sequence). The CDR3 coding sequence is TGTGCCAGCAGTTTCCGGACAGGGCGGATGAACACTGAAGCTTTCTTT. It is translated as CASSFRTGRMNTEAFF.

The chain recombines TRBV30 with TRBJ1-1; tentative D call: TRBD1 (5 bases). Trimming took off 3 bases at V and 2 bases at J, with 13 bases between the two ends. CDR1 is GTSNPN and CDR2 is SVGIG in the germline V gene (reference sequence). This CDR3 is 14 amino acids long. The DNA for the CDR3 is TGTGCCTGGAGCCGGGACTTACTCAACACTGAAGCTTTCTTT. It translates to CAWSRDLLNTEAFF.

V is TRBV7-6 and J is TRBJ2-1; tentatively, D is TRBD2 (6 bases). Germline CDR1 SGHVS, CDR2 FNYEAQ. The ends were cut back, 1 base at V and 0 bases at J, with 7 bases in the middle. The CDR3 is 15 amino acids. The CDR3 sequence: CASSLVGGSYNEQFF. The CDR3 DNA reads as TGTGCCAGCAGCTTAGTCGGGGGCTCCTACAATGAGCAGTTCTTC.

The V call is TRBV7-3, the J call TRBJ2-3; 9 nucleotides match TRBD1. Germline V lookup: CDR1 SGHTA, CDR2 FQGTGA. The CDR3 totals 14 residues. With 6 bases clipped from V and 4 bases from J, the junction kept 5 bases outside the gene matches. The chain's CDR3 is CASSPRQGADTQYF. In DNA, the CDR3 is TGTGCCAGCAGTCCCCGACAGGGGGCAGATACGCAGTATTTT.

The CDR3: CASSKTGGPYEQYF. CDR3 DNA sequence: TGTGCCAGCAGTAAGACAGGGGGACCCTACGAGCAGTACTTC. V and J are TRBV2 and TRBJ2-7, with 9 bases aligning to TRBD1. The CDR3 covers 14 residues. CDR1 and CDR2 (germline): SNHLY, FYNNEI. The trim removed 5 bases at V and 2 bases at J, leaving 4 bases unmatched.

V gene TRBV6-1 combines with J gene TRBJ2-5; TRBD1 agrees at 7 bases. The ends lost 2 bases at V and 5 bases at J; junction bases unmatched: 8. The CDR3 totals 15 residues. Germline CDR1 is MNHNS and CDR2 is SASEGT. CDR3 DNA: TGTGCCAGCAGTGAACGAAACAGGGGATCGGAGACCCAGTACTTC. It encodes CASSERNRGSETQYF.

This clone occurred a few times. This chain links TRBV5-6 with TRBJ1-2; 7 nucleotides line up with TRBD1. In germline, CDR1 is SGHDT, CDR2 YYEEEE. The CDR3 loop spans 15 amino acids. After removal of 8 bases from V and 3 bases from J, the junction contained 13 bases not matched to a gene. CDR3 protein: CASADRATSHYGYTF. CDR3 coding DNA: TGTGCCAGTGCCGACAGGGCTACCTCCCACTATGGCTACACCTTC.

This clone was seen only once. The rearrangement joins TRBV7-2 to TRBJ1-1; 7 nucleotides match TRBD1. Looked up from germline, CDR1 is SGHTA and CDR2 is FQGNSA. J lost 3 bases, V lost 5 bases, and 6 bases had no gene match. The CDR3 has 14 amino acids. The CDR3 spells CASSLSGGHTEAFF. The CDR3 bases are TGTGCCAGCAGCCTATCAGGGGGACACACTGAAGCTTTCTTT.

A word on this clone: Mismatch with germline at one junction end may stem from a read error. The chain combines TRBV7-7 with TRBJ2-1; 14 bases map to TRBD2. The CDR3 is 16 residues long. Germline lookup yields CDR1 SSHAT and CDR2 FNYEAQ (reference sequence). CDR3 DNA sequence: TGTGCTAGCAGCTCCGGGACTAGCGGGAGTTCCGATGAGCAGTTCTTC. This gives the protein CASSSGTSGSSDEQFF. Full variable domain (outside the CDR3, taken from reference TRBV7-7 and TRBJ2-1): GAGVSQSPRYKVTKRGQDVTLRCDPISSHATLYWYQQALGQGPEFLTYFNYEAQPDKSGLPSDRFSAERPEGSISTLTIQRTEQRDSAMYRCASSSGTSGSSDEQFFGPGTRLTVL.

V is TRBV27 and J is TRBJ1-6; possible D gene TRBD1, 6 bases. This CDR3 spans 15 amino acids. Trimming stripped 4 bases from V and 9 bases from J, with 16 bases between. CDR1 is MNHEY and CDR2 is SMNVEV in the germline V gene (reference sequence). DNA for the CDR3: TGTGCCAGCAGTTCCCCCGGGACAACAGTTTCACCCCTCCACTTT. Its translation: CASSSPGTTVSPLHF.

This clone was detected a few times. Within the sample, other DNA sequences also encode this same CDR3. The rearrangement uses TRBV18 and TRBJ1-2, with 8 bases aligning to TRBD1. J lost 8 bases, V lost 6 bases, and 8 bases had no gene match. Looked up from germline, CDR1 is KGHSH and CDR2 is LQKENI. The CDR3 is 13 amino acids. The CDR3 reads CASSHDRGNGYTF. The CDR3 nucleotides are TGTGCCAGCTCCCACGACAGGGGAAACGGCTACACCTTC.

J is TRBJ1-4 and V is TRBV29-1, with TRBD1 matching 7 bases. Germline CDR1 reads SQVTM; CDR2 reads ANQGSEA. This CDR3 region has 13 residues. With V trimmed by 6 bases and J by 8 bases, 9 bases remained unmatched. This chain's CDR3 is CSVVEGAIEKLFF. CDR3 nucleotides: TGCAGCGTGGTGGAGGGGGCCATCGAAAAACTGTTTTTT.

This sequence joins TRBV19 and TRBJ1-6, with 11 bases aligning to TRBD1. The length of the CDR3 is 15 residues. After removal of 5 bases from V and 7 bases from J, the junction contained 4 bases not matched to a gene. The germline V gene has CDR1 LNHDA and CDR2 SQIVND (reference sequence). CDR3 loop: CASSPGQGGNSPLHF. CDR3 nucleotide sequence: TGTGCCAGTAGTCCGGGACAGGGGGGAAATTCACCCCTCCACTTT.

V gene TRBV11-2 combines with J gene TRBJ1-4; possibly TRBD1 for D (5 bases). Germline lookup yields CDR1 SGHAT and CDR2 FQNNGV. V was clipped by 1 base and J by 5 bases, with 8 bases between them. CDR3 length: 14 residues. This CDR3 reads CASSLVTANEKLFF. The CDR3 nucleotides read TGTGCCAGCAGCTTAGTGACAGCCAATGAAAAACTGTTTTTT.